The present T cell receptor beta chain was sequenced within a study of cytomegalovirus exposure and HLA in healthy donors. Study conclusions and caveats: A few chains tied to CMV proved CMV antigen-specific in vitro.

The PCR ran on 60 Vbeta and 13 Jbeta primers. Generated by immunoSEQ multiplex PCR, the TCRdb table keeps only in-frame clones and is missing some. Of fewer than 200,000 clones listed, over 60% are singletons. Looked up from germline, CDR1 is SGHTA and CDR2 is FQGNSA. This CDR3 is built from 15 residues. Between the trimmed V and J ends, which lost 1 base and 0 bases, there was a span of 9 bases. The table lists this clone with a few counts. Its antigen is not known. Material for sequencing was PBMCs. This receptor was taken from a woman in her 30s in good health and CMV-seronegative. The chain uses TRBV7-2 and TRBJ1-1; D is unresolved. CDR3 amino acids: CASSLVGVLNTEAFF. The CDR3 coding sequence is TGTGCCAGCAGCTTAGTCGGGGTTTTGAACACTGAAGCTTTCTTT.